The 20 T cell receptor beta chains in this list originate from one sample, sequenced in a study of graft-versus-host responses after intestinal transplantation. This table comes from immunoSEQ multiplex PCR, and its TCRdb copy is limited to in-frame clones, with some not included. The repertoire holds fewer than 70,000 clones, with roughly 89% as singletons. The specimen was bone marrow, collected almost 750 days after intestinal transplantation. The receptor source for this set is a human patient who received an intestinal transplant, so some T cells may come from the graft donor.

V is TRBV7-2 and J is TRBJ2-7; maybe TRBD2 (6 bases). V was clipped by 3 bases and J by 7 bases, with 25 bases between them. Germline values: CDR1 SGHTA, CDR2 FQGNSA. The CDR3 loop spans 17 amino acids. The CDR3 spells CASSFSGLSKPYEEQYF. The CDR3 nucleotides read TGTGCCAGCAGCTTTTCGGGACTCTCGAAACCCTACGAGGAGCAGTACTTC. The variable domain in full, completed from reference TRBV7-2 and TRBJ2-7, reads GAGVSQSPSNKVTEKGKDVELRCDPISGHTALYWYRQSLGQGLEFLIYFQGNSAPDKSGLPSDRFSAERTGGSVSTLTIQRTQQEDSAVYLCASSFSGLSKPYEEQYFGPGTRLTVT.

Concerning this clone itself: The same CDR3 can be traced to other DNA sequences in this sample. CDR3 protein: CASSLQGSYEQYF. CDR3 nucleotide sequence: TGTGCCAGCAGTTTGCAGGGGAGCTACGAGCAGTACTTC. The rearrangement links TRBV28 to TRBJ2-7; tentative D call: TRBD1 (6 bases). CDR1 is MDHEN, CDR2 SYDVKM, per germline. Trimming shortened V by 3 bases and J by 3 bases, and 9 bases separated the two germline ends. The CDR3 length is 13 residues.

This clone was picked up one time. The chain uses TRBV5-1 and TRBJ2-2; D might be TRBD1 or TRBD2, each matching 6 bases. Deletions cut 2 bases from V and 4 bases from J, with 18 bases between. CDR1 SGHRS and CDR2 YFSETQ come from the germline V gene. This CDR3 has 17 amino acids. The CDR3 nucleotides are TGCGCCAGCAGCTTCTTAGCACGGGGGCCCGGCACCGGGGAGCTGTTTTTT. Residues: CASSFLARGPGTGELFF.

The CDR3 sequence is CASSFTPIGSDTQYF. DNA of the CDR3: TGTGCCAGCAGTTTCACCCCAATCGGATCAGATACGCAGTATTTT. V usage is TRBV27 and J usage is TRBJ2-3; D is uncertain. The CDR3 length is 15 residues. The ends were cut back, 3 bases at V and 4 bases at J, with 14 bases in the middle. Germline CDR1 MNHEY, CDR2 SMNVEV (reference sequence).

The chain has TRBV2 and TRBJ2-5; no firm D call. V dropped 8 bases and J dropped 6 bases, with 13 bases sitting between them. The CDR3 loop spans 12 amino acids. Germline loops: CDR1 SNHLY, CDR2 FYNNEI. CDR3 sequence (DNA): TGTGCCAGCGGACCGAATTCGCAGACCCAGTACTTC. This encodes CASGPNSQTQYF.

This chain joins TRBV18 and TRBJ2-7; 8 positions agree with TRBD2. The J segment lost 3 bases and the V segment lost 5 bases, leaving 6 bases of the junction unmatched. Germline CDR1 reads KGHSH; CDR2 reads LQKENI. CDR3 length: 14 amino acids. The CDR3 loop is CASSGGGGFYEQYF. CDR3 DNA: TGTGCCAGCTCAGGTGGCGGGGGGTTCTACGAGCAGTACTTC.

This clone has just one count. In nucleotides, the CDR3 is TGTGCCAGTCAAGTAGCGGGCGCCTACGAGCAGTACTTC. Protein sequence: CASQVAGAYEQYF. The chain carries TRBV19 and TRBJ2-7; 7 nucleotides align to TRBD2. The CDR3 runs 13 residues. Trimming removed 8 bases from V and 2 bases from J; junction bases left unmatched: 6. Germline V lookup: CDR1 LNHDA, CDR2 SQIVND (reference sequence).

CDR3 loop: CASTQRWTGNEKLFF. The CDR3, as DNA: TGTGCCAGCACCCAGAGGTGGACTGGAAATGAAAAACTGTTTTTT. This sequence joins TRBV2 and TRBJ1-4; D not certain. The V and J ends lost 7 bases and 5 bases respectively, with 17 bases between them. CDR1 is SNHLY, CDR2 FYNNEI, per germline. The CDR3 covers 15 residues.

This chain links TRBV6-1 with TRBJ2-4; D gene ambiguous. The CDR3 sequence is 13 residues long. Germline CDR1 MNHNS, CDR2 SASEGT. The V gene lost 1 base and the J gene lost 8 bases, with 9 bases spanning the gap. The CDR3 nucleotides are TGTGCCAGCAGTGAAGGCCCGACCTACATTCAGTACTTC. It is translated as CASSEGPTYIQYF.

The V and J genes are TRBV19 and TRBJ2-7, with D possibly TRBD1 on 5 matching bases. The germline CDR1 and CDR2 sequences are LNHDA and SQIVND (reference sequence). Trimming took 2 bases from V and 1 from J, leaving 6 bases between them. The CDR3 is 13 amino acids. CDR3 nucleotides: TGTGCCAGTAGTATACAGGGATCCTACGAGCAGTACTTC. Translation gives CASSIQGSYEQYF.

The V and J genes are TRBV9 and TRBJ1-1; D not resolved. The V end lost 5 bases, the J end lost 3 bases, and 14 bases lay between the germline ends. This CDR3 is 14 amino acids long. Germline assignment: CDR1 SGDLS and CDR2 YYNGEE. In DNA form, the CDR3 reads TGTGCCAGCAGTTATACGGCCGGCGACACTGAAGCTTTCTTT. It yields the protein CASSYTAGDTEAFF. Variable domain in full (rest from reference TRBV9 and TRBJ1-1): DSGVTQTPKHLITATGQRVTLRCSPRSGDLSVYWYQQSLDQGLQFLIQYYNGEERAKGNILERFSAQQFPDLHSELNLSSLELGDSALYFCASSYTAGDTEAFFGQGTRLTVV.

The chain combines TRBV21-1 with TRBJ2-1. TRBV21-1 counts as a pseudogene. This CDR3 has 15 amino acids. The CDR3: CASSTRAARNNEQFF. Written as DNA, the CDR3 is TGTGCCAGCAGCACACGCGCAGCCCGGAACAATGAGCAGTTCTTC.

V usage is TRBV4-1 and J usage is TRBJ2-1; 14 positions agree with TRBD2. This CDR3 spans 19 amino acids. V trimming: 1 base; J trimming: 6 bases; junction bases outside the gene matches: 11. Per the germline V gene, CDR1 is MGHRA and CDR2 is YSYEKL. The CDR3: CASSQGLAGGLPDLNEQFF. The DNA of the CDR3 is TGCGCCAGCAGCCAAGGACTAGCGGGAGGGCTCCCGGACCTCAATGAGCAGTTCTTC.

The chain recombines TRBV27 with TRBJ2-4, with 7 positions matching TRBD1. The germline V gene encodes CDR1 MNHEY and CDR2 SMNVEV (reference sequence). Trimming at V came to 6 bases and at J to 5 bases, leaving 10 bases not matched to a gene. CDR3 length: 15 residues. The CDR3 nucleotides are TGTGCCAGCAGCGGATCCGGGACAGCAGAAAACATTCAGTACTTC. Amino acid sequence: CASSGSGTAENIQYF.

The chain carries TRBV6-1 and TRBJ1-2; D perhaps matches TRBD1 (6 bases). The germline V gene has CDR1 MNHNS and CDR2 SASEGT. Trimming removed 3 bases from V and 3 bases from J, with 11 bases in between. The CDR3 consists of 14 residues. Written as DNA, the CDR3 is TGTGCCAGCAGTGAGTGGGAGGGGGACTATGGCTACACCTTC. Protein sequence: CASSEWEGDYGYTF.

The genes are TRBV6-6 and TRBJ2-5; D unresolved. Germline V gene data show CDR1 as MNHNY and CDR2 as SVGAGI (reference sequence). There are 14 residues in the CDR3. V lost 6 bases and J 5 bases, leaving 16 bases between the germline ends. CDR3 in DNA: TGTGCCAGCAGGCAACATTCCAGAAAGGAGACCCAGTACTTC. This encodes CASRQHSRKETQYF.

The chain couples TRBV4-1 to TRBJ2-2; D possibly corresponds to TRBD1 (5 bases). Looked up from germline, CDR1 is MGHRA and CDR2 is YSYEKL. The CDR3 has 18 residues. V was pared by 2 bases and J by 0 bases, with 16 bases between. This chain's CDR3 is CASSQPMGYRTNTGELFF. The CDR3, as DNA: TGCGCCAGCAGCCAACCTATGGGATACAGGACGAACACCGGGGAGCTGTTTTTT.

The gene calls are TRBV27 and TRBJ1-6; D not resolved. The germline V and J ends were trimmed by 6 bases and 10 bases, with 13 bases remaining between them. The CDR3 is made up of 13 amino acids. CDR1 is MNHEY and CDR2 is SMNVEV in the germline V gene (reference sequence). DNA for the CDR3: TGTGCCAGCAGAGTAGCTATGGGCTCACCCCTCCACTTT. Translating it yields CASRVAMGSPLHF.

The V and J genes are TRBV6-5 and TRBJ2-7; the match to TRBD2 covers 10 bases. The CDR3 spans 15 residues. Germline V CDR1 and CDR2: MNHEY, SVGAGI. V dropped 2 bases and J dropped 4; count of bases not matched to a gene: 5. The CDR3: CASSYALAGAYEQYF. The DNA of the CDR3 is TGTGCCAGCAGTTACGCCCTAGCGGGAGCTTACGAGCAGTACTTC.

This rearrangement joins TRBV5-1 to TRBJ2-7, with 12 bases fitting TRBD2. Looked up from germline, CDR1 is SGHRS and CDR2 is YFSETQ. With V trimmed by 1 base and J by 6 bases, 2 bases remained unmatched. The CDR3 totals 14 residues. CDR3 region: CASSLTSGGFEQYF. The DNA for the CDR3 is TGCGCCAGCAGCTTGACTAGCGGGGGGTTCGAGCAGTACTTC.